The present entry profiles one TCR beta chain with its context. No antigen is known for it. This entry is derived from a study of OX40 agonist ivuxolimab in advanced cancers. Turning to the study itself: The dose-escalation group included hepatocellular carcinoma, melanoma, renal cell carcinoma and head and neck cancer. Whole-study results and caveats: On average, CD8+ T cells showed a greater number of expanded clones than CD4+. In a subset of nonresponders, normalized T-cell clonal expansion was also low.

V shed 4 bases and J shed 0 bases, with 12 bases lying between them. The CDR3 contains 15 residues. Germline V lookup: CDR1 SGHTA, CDR2 FQGNSA. Repertoires were generated with immunoSEQ multiplex PCR, while TCRdb's copy carries only in-frame clones and drops some. This sample carries 75,000 to 100,000 clones, roughly 84% of them seen once, and the ten largest clones take roughly 2.5%. V usage is TRBV7-2 and J usage is TRBJ1-2, with D perhaps matching TRBD1 (6 bases). The sequence was obtained from an adult with an advanced solid tumor such as melanoma, head and neck, liver or kidney cancer. The material was CD4+ or CD8+ T cells sorted from blood, obtained in a trial of the OX40 agonist ivuxolimab. The CDR3 DNA reads TGTGCCAGCAGCTCCGAGGGGGGTGCTAACTATGGCTACACCTTC. It codes for CASSSEGGANYGYTF.